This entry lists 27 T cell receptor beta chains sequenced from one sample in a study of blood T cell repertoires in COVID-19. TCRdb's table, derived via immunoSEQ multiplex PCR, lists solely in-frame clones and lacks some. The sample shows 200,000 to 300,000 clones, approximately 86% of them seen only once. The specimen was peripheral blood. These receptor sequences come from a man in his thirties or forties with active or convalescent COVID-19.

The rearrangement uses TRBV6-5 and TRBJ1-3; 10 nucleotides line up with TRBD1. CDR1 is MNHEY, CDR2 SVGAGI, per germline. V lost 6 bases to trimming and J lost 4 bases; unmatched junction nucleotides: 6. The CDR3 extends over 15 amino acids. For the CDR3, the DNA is TGTGCCAGCAGCTGGGACAGGGGTGTAGGAAACACCATATATTTT. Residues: CASSWDRGVGNTIYF.

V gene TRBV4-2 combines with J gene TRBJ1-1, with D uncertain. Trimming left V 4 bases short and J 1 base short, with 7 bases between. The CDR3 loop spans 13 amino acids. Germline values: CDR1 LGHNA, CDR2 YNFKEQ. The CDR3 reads CASSLTENTEAFF. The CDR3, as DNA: TGTGCCAGCAGCCTTACAGAGAACACTGAAGCTTTCTTT.

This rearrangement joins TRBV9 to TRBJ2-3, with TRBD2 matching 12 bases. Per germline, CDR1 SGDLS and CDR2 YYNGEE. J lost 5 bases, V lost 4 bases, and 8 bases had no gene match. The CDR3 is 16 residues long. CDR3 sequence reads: CASSSRTSGGLDTQYF. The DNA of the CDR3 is TGTGCCAGCAGCTCACGTACTAGCGGGGGGTTAGATACGCAGTATTTT.

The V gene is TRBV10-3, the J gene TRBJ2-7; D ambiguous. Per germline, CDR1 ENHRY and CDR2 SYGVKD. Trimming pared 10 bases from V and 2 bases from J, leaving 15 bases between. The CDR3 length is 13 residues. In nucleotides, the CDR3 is TGTGCCACTCTAGGTGGTTCAGCCTACGAGCAGTACTTC. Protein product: CATLGGSAYEQYF.

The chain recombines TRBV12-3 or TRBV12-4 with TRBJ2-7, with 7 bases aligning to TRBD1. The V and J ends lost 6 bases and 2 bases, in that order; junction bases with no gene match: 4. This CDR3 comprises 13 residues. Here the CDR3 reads CASRGQETYEQYF. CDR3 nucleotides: TGTGCCAGCAGAGGACAGGAGACCTACGAGCAGTACTTC.

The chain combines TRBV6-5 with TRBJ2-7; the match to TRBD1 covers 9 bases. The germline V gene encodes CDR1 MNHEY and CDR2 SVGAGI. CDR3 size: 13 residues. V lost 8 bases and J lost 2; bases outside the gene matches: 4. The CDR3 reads CASFGTGTYEQYF. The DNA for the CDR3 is TGTGCCAGCTTTGGGACAGGGACCTACGAGCAGTACTTC.

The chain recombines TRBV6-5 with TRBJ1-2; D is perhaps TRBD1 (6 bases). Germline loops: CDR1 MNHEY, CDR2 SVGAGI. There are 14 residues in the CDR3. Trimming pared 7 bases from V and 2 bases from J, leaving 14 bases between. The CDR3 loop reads CASKSTGRNYGYTF. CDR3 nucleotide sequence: TGTGCCAGCAAGTCTACAGGGCGGAACTATGGCTACACCTTC.

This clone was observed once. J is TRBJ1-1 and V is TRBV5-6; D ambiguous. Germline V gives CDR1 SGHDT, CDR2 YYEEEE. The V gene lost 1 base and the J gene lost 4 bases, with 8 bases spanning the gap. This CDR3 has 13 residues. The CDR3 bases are TGTGCCAGCAGCTTGCCCACGAGCACTGAAGCTTTCTTT. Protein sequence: CASSLPTSTEAFF.

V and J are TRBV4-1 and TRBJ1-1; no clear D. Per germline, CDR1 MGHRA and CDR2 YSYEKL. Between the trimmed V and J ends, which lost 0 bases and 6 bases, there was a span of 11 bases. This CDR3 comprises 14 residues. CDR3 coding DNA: TGCGCCAGCAGCCAAGATAGCACATTCCCTGAAGCTTTCTTT. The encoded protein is CASSQDSTFPEAFF.

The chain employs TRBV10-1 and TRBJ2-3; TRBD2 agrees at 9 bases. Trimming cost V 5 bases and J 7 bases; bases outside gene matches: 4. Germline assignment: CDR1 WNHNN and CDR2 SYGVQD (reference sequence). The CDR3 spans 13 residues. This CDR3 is CASSSSGANTQYF. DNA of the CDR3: TGCGCCAGCAGTTCTAGCGGGGCCAATACGCAGTATTTT.

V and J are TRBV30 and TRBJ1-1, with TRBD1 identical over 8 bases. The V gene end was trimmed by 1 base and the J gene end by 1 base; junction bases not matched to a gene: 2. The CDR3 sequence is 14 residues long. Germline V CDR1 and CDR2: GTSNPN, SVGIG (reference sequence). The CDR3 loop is CAWSDRGWNTEAFF. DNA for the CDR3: TGTGCCTGGAGTGACAGGGGGTGGAACACTGAAGCTTTCTTT.

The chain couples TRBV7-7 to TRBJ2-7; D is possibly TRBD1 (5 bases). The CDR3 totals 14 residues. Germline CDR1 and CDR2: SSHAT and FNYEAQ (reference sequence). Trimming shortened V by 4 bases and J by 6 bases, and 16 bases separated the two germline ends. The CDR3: CASSSDSGHLEQYF. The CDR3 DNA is TGTGCCAGCAGCTCCGATTCCGGACACCTCGAGCAGTACTTC. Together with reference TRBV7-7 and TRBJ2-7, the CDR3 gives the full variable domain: GAGVSQSPRYKVTKRGQDVTLRCDPISSHATLYWYQQALGQGPEFLTYFNYEAQPDKSGLPSDRFSAERPEGSISTLTIQRTEQRDSAMYRCASSSDSGHLEQYFGPGTRLTVT.

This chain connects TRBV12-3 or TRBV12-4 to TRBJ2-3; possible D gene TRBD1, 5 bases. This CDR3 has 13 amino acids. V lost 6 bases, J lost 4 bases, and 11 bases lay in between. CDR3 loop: CASRGRIADTQYF. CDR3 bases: TGTGCCAGCAGGGGGCGCATCGCAGATACGCAGTATTTT.

This CDR3 is CASSQAGEGGTEAFF. For the CDR3, the DNA is TGTGCCAGCAGCCAGGCTGGGGAGGGAGGCACTGAAGCTTTCTTT. The chain couples TRBV4-2 to TRBJ1-1; no reliable D call. V was cut by 3 bases and J by 4 bases, with 15 bases left in between. Looked up from germline, CDR1 is LGHNA and CDR2 is YNFKEQ. The CDR3 is 15 amino acids.

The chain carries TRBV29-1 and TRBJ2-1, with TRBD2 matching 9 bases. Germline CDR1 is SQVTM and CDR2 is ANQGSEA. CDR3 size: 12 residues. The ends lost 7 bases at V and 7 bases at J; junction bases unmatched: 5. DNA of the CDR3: TGCAGCGCTGCGGGGGGGCGGAATGAGCAGTTCTTC. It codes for CSAAGGRNEQFF.

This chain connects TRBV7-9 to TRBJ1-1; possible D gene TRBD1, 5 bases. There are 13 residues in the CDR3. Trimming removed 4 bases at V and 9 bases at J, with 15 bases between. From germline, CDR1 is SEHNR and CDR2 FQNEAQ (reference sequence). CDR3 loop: CASSSGGEPKAFF. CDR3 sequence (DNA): TGTGCCAGCAGCTCCGGGGGGGAACCGAAAGCTTTCTTT.

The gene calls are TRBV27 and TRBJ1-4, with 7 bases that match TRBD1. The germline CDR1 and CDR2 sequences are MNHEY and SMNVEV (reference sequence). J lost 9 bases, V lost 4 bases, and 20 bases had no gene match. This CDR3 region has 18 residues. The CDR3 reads CASSSARQGPLVSKKLFF. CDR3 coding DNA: TGTGCCAGCAGTTCGGCTCGACAGGGTCCCCTGGTATCGAAAAAACTGTTTTTT.

DNA of the CDR3: TGTGCCTCGACAATCGGACAGGGCCAGTACTTC. Translated: CASTIGQGQYF. This rearrangement joins TRBV30 to TRBJ2-7, with 8 bases fitting TRBD1. The germline V gene has CDR1 GTSNPN and CDR2 SVGIG (reference sequence). The length of the CDR3 is 11 residues. V lost 7 bases and J lost 10; bases outside the gene matches: 9.

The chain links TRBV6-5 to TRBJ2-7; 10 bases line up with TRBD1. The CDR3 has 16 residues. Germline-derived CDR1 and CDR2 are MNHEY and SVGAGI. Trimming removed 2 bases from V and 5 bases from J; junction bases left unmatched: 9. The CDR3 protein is CASSYRTGGVANEQYF. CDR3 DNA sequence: TGTGCCAGCAGTTACAGGACAGGGGGGGTGGCGAACGAGCAGTACTTC.

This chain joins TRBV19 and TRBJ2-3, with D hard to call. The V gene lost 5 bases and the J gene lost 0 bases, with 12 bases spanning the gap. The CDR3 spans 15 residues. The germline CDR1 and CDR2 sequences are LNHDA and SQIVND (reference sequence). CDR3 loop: CASSPTYLSTDTQYF. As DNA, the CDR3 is TGTGCCAGTAGTCCCACATACCTCAGCACAGATACGCAGTATTTT.

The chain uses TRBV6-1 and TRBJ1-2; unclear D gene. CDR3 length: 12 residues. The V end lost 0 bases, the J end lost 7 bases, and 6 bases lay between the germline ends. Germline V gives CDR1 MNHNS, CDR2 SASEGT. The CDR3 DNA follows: TGTGCCAGCAGTGAAGCGCTAGGTGGCTACACCTTC. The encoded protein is CASSEALGGYTF.

The CDR3 sequence: CASSQATPIGGGIQETQYF. CDR3 coding DNA: TGCGCCAGCAGCCAAGCCACGCCTATCGGGGGGGGCATCCAAGAGACCCAGTACTTC. The rearrangement links TRBV4-1 to TRBJ2-5; 8 positions agree with TRBD2. CDR3 length equals 19 residues. CDR1 MGHRA and CDR2 YSYEKL come from the germline V gene. V was pared by 1 base and J by 1 base, with 14 bases of the junction left unmatched.

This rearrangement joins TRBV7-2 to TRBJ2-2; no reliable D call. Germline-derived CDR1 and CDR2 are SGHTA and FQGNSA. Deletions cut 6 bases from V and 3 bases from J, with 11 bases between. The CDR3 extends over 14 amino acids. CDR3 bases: TGTGCCAGCAGTCCCAACTCTCACACCGGGGAGCTGTTTTTT. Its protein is CASSPNSHTGELFF.

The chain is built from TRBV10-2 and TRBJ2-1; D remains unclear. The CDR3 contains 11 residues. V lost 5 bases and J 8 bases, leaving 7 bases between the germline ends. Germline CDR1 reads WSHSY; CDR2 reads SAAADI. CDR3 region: CASSSGYEQFF. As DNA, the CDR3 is TGCGCCAGCAGTTCAGGCTATGAGCAGTTCTTC.

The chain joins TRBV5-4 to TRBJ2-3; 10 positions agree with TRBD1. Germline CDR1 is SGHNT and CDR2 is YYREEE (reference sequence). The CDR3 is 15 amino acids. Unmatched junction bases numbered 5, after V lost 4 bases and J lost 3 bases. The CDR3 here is CASSPPGQGTDTQYF. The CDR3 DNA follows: TGTGCCAGCAGCCCGCCGGGACAGGGGACAGATACGCAGTATTTT.

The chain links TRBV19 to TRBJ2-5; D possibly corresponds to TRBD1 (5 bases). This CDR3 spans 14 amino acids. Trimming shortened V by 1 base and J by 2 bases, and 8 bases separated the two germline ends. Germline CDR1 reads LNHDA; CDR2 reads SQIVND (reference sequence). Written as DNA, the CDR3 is TGTGCCAGTAGTATAGGACAGCTACAAGAGACCCAGTACTTC. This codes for CASSIGQLQETQYF.

CDR3 sequence: CASRRARGALINSPLHF. The CDR3 DNA reads TGTGCCAGCAGGAGGGCCCGGGGGGCCCTGATTAATTCACCCCTCCACTTT. The chain couples TRBV2 to TRBJ1-6; TRBD1 is a possible D gene (6 bases). There are 17 residues in the CDR3. From germline, CDR1 is SNHLY and CDR2 FYNNEI. V gave up 6 bases and J gave up 6 bases, with 21 bases separating them.